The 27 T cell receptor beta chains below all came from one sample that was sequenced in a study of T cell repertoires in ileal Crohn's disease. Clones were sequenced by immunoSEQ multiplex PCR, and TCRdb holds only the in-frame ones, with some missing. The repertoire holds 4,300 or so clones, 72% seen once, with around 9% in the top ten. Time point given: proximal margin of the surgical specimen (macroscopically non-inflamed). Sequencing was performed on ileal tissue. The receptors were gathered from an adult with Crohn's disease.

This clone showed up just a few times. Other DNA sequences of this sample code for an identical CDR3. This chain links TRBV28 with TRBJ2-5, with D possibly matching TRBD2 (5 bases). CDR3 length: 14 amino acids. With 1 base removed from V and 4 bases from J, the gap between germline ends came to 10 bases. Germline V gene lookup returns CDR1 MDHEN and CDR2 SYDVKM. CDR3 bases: TGTGCCAGCAGTTTATCCGGAGGCGGAGAGACCCAGTACTTC. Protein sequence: CASSLSGGGETQYF.

The CDR3, as DNA: TGCGCCAGCAGCCAAGAGGCAGGGGGACAGGGTAGGGGAGATACGCAGTATTTT. Translation gives CASSQEAGGQGRGDTQYF. The chain recombines TRBV4-1 with TRBJ2-3, with 9 positions matching TRBD1. The V and J ends lost 0 bases and 5 bases, in that order; junction bases with no gene match: 12. Germline loops: CDR1 MGHRA, CDR2 YSYEKL. The CDR3 is 18 residues long.

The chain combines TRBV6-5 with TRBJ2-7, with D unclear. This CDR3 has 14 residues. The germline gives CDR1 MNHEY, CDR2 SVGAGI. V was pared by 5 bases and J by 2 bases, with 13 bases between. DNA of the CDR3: TGTGCCAGCAGTACCCCGGGTGGAACCTACGAGCAGTACTTC. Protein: CASSTPGGTYEQYF.

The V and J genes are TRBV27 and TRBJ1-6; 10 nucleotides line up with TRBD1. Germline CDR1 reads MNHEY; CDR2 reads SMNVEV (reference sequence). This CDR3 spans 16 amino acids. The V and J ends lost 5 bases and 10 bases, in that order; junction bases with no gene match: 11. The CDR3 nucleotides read TGTGCCAGCAGTCCGGGACAGGGGTTTAATGGGTCACCCCTCCACTTT. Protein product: CASSPGQGFNGSPLHF.

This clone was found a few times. The CDR3 nucleotides read TGTGCCAGCAGCAAAGGTCGGACAGGGACCTACGAGCAGTACTTC. The encoded protein is CASSKGRTGTYEQYF. The V gene is TRBV11-2, the J gene TRBJ2-7; 8 positions match TRBD1. The CDR3 length is 15 residues. Germline V lookup: CDR1 SGHAT, CDR2 FQNNGV. V was clipped by 5 bases and J by 2 bases; unmatched bases: 8.

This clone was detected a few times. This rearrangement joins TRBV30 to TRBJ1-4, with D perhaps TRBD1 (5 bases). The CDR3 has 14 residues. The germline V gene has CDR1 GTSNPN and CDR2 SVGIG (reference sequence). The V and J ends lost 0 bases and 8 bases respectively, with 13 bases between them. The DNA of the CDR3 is TGTGCCTGGAGTGTAGGGGCAAGAGGGGAAAAACTGTTTTTT. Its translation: CAWSVGARGEKLFF. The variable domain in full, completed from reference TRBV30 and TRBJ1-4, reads SQTIHQWPATLVQPVGSPLSLECTVEGTSNPNLYWYRQAAGRGLQLLFYSVGIGQISSEVPQNLSASRPQDRQFILSSKKLLLSDSGFYLCAWSVGARGEKLFFGSGTQLSVL.

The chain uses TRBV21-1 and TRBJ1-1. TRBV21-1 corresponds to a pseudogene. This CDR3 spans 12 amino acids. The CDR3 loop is CASSKPSGRAFF. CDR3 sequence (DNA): TGTGCCAGCAGCAAACCCAGTGGACGAGCTTTCTTT.

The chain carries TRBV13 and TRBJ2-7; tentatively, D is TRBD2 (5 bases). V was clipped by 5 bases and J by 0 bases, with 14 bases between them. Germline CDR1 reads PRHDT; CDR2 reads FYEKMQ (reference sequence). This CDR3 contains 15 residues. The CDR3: CASSPEGSYSYEQYF. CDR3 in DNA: TGTGCCAGCAGCCCGGAAGGGAGCTACTCCTACGAGCAGTACTTC.

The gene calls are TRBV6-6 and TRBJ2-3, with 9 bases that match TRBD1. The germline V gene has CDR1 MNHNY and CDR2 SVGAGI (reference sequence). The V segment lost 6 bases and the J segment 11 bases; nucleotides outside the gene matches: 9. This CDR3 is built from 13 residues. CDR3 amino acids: CASRPSAGQGQYF. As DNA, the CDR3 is TGTGCCAGCAGGCCTTCCGCGGGACAGGGGCAGTATTTT.

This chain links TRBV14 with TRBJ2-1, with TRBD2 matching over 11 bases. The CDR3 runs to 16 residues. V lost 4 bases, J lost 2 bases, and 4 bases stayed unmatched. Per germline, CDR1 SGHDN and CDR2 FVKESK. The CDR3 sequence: CASSPRLAGPYNEQFF. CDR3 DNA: TGTGCCAGCAGCCCTAGACTAGCGGGGCCCTACAATGAGCAGTTCTTC.

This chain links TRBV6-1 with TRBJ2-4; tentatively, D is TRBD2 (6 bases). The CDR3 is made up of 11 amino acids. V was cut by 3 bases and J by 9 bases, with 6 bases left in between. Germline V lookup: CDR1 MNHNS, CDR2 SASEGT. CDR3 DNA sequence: TGTGCCAGCAGTGACGGGAGCATTCAGTACTTC. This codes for CASSDGSIQYF.

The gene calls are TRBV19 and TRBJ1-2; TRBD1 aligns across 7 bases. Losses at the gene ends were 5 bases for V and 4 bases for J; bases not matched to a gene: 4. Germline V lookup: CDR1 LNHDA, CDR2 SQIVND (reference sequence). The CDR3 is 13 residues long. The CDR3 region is CASSGGTAYGYTF. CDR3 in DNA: TGTGCCAGTAGTGGGGGGACAGCCTATGGCTACACCTTC.

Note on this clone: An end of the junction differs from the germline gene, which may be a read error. The CDR3 spells CASSLGRSQETQYF. CDR3 bases: TGTGCCAGCAGTTTAGGACGGTCCCAAGAGACCCAGTACTTC. The chain employs TRBV7-8 and TRBJ2-5; D gene unclear. The CDR3 runs to 14 residues. Germline V gene lookup returns CDR1 SGHVS and CDR2 FQNEAQ.

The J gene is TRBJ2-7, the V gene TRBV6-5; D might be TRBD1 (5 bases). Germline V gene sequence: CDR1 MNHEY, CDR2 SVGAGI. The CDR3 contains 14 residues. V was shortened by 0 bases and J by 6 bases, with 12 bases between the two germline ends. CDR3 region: CASSYSPARGEQYF. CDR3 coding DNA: TGTGCCAGCAGTTACTCGCCTGCTAGGGGCGAGCAGTACTTC.

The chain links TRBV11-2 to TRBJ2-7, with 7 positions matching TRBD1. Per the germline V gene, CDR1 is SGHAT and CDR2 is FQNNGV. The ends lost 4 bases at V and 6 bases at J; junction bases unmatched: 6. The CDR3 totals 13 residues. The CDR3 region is CASSSDRAREQYF. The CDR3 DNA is TGTGCCAGCAGCTCAGACAGGGCGCGCGAGCAGTACTTC.

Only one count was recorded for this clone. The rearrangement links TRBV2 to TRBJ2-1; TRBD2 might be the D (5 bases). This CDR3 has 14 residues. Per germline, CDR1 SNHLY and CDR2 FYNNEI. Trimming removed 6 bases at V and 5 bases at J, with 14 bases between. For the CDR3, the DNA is TGTGCCAGCAGGCGGCGAGAGGGTCACAATGAGCAGTTCTTC. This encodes CASRRREGHNEQFF. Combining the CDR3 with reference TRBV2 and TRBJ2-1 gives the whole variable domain EPEVTQTPSHQVTQMGQEVILRCVPISNHLYFYWYRQILGQKVEFLVSFYNNEISEKSEIFDDQFSVERPDGSNFTLKIRSTKLEDSAMYFCASRRREGHNEQFFGPGTRLTVL.

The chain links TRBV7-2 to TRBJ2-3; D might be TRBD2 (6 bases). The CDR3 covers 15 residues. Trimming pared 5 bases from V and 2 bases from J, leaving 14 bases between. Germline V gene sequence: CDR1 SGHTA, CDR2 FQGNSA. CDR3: CASSPGGRPTDTQYF. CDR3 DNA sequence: TGTGCCAGCAGCCCCGGAGGGAGGCCCACAGATACGCAGTATTTT.

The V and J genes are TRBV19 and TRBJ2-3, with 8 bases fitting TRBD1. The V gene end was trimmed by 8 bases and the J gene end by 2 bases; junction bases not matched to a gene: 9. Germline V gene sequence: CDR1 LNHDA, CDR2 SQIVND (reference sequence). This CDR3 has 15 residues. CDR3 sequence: CASGVGQGATDTQYF. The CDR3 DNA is TGTGCCAGTGGTGTAGGACAGGGCGCCACAGATACGCAGTATTTT. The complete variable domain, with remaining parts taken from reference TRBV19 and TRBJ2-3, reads DGGITQSPKYLFRKEGQNVTLSCEQNLNHDAMYWYRQDPGQGLRLIYYSQIVNDFQKGDIAEGYSVSREKKESFPLTVTSAQKNPTAFYLCASGVGQGATDTQYFGPGTRLTVL.

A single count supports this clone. The CDR3 region has the DNA TGTGCCAGCACCCTGACAGGGCGGGCCGGGGAGCTGTTTTTT. Translated, it gives CASTLTGRAGELFF. V is TRBV6-5 and J is TRBJ2-2, with TRBD1 matching 7 bases. With 7 bases clipped from V and 6 bases from J, the junction kept 8 bases outside the gene matches. The CDR3 is made up of 14 amino acids. CDR1 and CDR2 (germline): MNHEY, SVGAGI.

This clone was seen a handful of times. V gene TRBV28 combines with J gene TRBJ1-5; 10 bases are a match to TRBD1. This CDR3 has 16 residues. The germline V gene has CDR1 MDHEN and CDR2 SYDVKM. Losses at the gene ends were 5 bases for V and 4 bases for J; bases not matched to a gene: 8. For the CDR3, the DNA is TGTGCCAGCAGTCCCCCTTGGACAGGGGGAAATCAGCCCCAGCATTTT. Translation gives CASSPPWTGGNQPQHF.

The CDR3 nucleotides are TGTGCCAGCATACAAAATTTGGGGCGTGGTGGCACAGATACGCAGTATTTT. Translation gives CASIQNLGRGGTDTQYF. This chain connects TRBV28 to TRBJ2-3; a possible D gene is TRBD1 (5 bases). The CDR3 is 17 residues long. Trimming removed 7 bases at V and 1 base at J, with 21 bases between. From germline, CDR1 is MDHEN and CDR2 SYDVKM.

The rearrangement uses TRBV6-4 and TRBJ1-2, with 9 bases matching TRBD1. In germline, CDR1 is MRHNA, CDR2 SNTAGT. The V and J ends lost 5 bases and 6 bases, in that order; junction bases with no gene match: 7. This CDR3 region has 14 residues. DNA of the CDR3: TGTGCCAGCAGTCCACGGACAGGGGCTAATGGCTACACCTTC. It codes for CASSPRTGANGYTF.

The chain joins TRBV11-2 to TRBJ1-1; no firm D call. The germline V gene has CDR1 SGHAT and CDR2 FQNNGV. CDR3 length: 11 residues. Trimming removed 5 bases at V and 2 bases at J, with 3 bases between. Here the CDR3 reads CASSVNTEAFF. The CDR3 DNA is TGTGCCAGCAGCGTAAACACTGAAGCTTTCTTT.

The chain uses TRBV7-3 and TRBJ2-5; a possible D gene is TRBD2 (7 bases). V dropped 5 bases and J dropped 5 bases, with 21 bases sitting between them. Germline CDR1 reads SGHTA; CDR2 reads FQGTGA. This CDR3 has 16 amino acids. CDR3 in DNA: TGTGCCAGCAGCCGTACAACCATTGGGGGGGCGGAGACCCAGTACTTC. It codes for CASSRTTIGGAETQYF.

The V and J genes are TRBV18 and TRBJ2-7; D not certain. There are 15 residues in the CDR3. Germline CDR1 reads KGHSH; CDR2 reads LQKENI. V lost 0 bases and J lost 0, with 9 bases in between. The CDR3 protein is CASSPPNRYSYEQYF. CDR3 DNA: TGTGCCAGCTCACCACCTAACCGCTACTCCTACGAGCAGTACTTC.

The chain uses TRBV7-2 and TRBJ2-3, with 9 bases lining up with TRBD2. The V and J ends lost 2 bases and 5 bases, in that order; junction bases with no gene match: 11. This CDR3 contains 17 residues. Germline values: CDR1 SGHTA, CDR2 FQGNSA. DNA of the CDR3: TGTGCCAGCAGCTTAACGTCGGCGGGGGGGCCGGTAGATACGCAGTATTTT. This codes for CASSLTSAGGPVDTQYF.

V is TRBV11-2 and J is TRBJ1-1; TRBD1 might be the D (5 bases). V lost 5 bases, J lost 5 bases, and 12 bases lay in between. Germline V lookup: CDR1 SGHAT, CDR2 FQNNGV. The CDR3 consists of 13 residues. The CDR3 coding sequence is TGTGCCAGCAGCCCATCGGGGGGGACTGAAGCTTTCTTT. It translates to CASSPSGGTEAFF. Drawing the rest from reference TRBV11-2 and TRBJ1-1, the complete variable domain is EAGVAQSPRYKIIEKRQSVAFWCNPISGHATLYWYQQILGQGPKLLIQFQNNGVVDDSQLPKDRFSAERLKGVDSTLKIQPAKLEDSAVYLCASSPSGGTEAFFGQGTRLTVV.